This T cell receptor beta chain was sequenced for a study of T cell responses to AZD1222 COVID-19 vaccine. The study, taken as a whole, reports: Donors, mostly white British, included more females; clonal diversity was possibly underestimated.

On this clone itself: Its antigen is not identified.

V shed 5 bases and J shed 10 bases, with 14 bases lying between them. The CDR3 is 13 amino acids. Germline CDR1 is PRHDT and CDR2 is FYEKMQ (reference sequence). The protocol was immunoSEQ multiplex PCR, while the TCRdb copy is restricted to in-frame clones and leaves out a portion. The data show around 190,000 clones, with around 92% seen just once and approximately 1.4% held by the top ten. The clonotype comes from an adult in good health. This specimen consisted of peripheral blood, obtained on day 0 of AZD1222 vaccination. The genes are TRBV13 and TRBJ1-4, with D possibly matching TRBD1 (5 bases). CDR3 bases: TGTGCCAGCAGCGCATCATGGGGGGGAAAACTGTTTTTT. Amino acid sequence: CASSASWGGKLFF.